This is a list of T cell receptor beta chains from one sample in a study of response to subunit inactivated influenza vaccine. Each CDR3 protein is one row after TCRdb ran MiXCR on the RT-PCR reads. The sample shows around 520,000 distinct CDR3 sequences, about 25% of them seen only once. The starting material was CD4+ T cells sorted from PBMCs, obtained about 5 days after vaccination. The source of these receptors is a man aged 50 or older who received an inactivated influenza vaccine. Each CDR3 is given with its conserved first and last residue. The D gene is left open where the match is weak. The size of a clone is reported for some rows only, either as once, few or many, or as a class for expanded clones.

clone size: .
J gene: TRBJ2-7
D gene: .
V gene: TRBV24-1
CDR3 protein: CATHSSTDYEQYF
CDR3 DNA: TGTGCCACCCACTCATCGACGGACTACGAGCAGTACTTC

clone size: few
J gene: TRBJ2-4
D gene: .
V gene: TRBV20-1
CDR3 protein: CSAISSGEAKNIQYF
CDR3 DNA: TGCAGTGCGATCTCCTCTGGGGAAGCCAAAAACATTCAGTACTTC

clone size: .
J gene: TRBJ2-5
D gene: .
V gene: TRBV21-1
CDR3 protein: CASSKGRSTGLGSQETQYF
CDR3 DNA: TGTGCCAGCAGCAAAGGCCGATCGACAGGGCTTGGGTCCCAAGAGACCCAGTACTTC

clone size: .
J gene: TRBJ2-1
D gene: .
V gene: TRBV12-3/TRBV12-4
CDR3 protein: CASNEGGNEQFF
CDR3 DNA: TGTGCCAGCAACGAGGGGGGTAATGAGCAGTTCTTC

clone size: .
J gene: TRBJ1-4
D gene: .
V gene: TRBV6-5
CDR3 protein: CASSYSNPNEKLFF
CDR3 DNA: TGTGCCAGCAGTTACTCTAATCCTAATGAAAAACTGTTTTTT

clone size: few
J gene: TRBJ2-2
D gene: .
V gene: TRBV29-1
CDR3 protein: CSALWSVGELFF
CDR3 DNA: TGCAGCGCGCTGTGGTCAGTCGGGGAGCTGTTTTTT

clone size: few
J gene: TRBJ2-4
D gene: .
V gene: TRBV5-1
CDR3 protein: CASRQGDKNIQYF
CDR3 DNA: TGCGCCAGCAGACAGGGAGACAAAAACATTCAGTACTTC

clone size: .
J gene: TRBJ2-5
D gene: .
V gene: TRBV25-1
CDR3 protein: CASSEWGNQETQYF
CDR3 DNA: TGTGCCAGCAGTGAATGGGGAAACCAAGAGACCCAGTACTTC

clone size: .
J gene: TRBJ2-7
D gene: TRBD1
V gene: TRBV7-2
CDR3 protein: CASSLARTGNYEQYF
CDR3 DNA: TGTGCCAGCAGCTTAGCCCGGACAGGAAACTACGAGCAGTACTTC

clone size: few
J gene: TRBJ2-2
D gene: TRBD2
V gene: TRBV12-3/TRBV12-4
CDR3 protein: CASSFLLSGGAGELFF
CDR3 DNA: TGTGCCAGCAGTTTCCTACTTAGCGGGGGTGCCGGGGAGCTGTTTTTT

clone size: once
J gene: TRBJ1-4
D gene: TRBD1
V gene: TRBV3-1
CDR3 protein: CASSPGGQGNEKLFF
CDR3 DNA: TGTGCCAGCAGCCCAGGAGGACAGGGTAATGAAAAACTGTTTTTT

clone size: .
J gene: TRBJ2-3
D gene: .
V gene: TRBV6-2/TRBV6-3
CDR3 protein: CASSRTARDRRLGRTDTQYF
CDR3 DNA: TGTGCCAGCAGCAGGACGGCCCGGGACAGAAGGTTGGGGAGGACAGATACGCAGTATTTT

clone size: .
J gene: TRBJ1-3
D gene: .
V gene: TRBV20-1
CDR3 protein: CGLRPPGNTIYF
CDR3 DNA: TGCGGACTTCGCCCGCCGGGGAACACCATATATTTT

clone size: many
J gene: TRBJ2-3
D gene: .
V gene: TRBV7-2
CDR3 protein: CASSSSRLDTQYF
CDR3 DNA: TGTGCCAGCAGCTCCTCCCGGCTAGATACGCAGTATTTT

clone size: .
J gene: TRBJ2-5
D gene: TRBD2
V gene: TRBV29-1
CDR3 protein: CSVVVREAVETQYF
CDR3 DNA: TGCAGCGTTGTCGTTCGGGAGGCTGTAGAGACCCAGTACTTC

clone size: .
J gene: TRBJ1-3
D gene: .
V gene: TRBV4-2
CDR3 protein: CASSQAGFAGNTIYF
CDR3 DNA: TGTGCCAGCAGCCAAGCAGGGTTCGCTGGAAACACCATATATTTT

clone size: .
J gene: TRBJ2-2
D gene: .
V gene: TRBV6-2/TRBV6-3
CDR3 protein: CASSYLLAVGGPGELFF
CDR3 DNA: TGTGCCAGCAGTTACCTCCTAGCGGTAGGGGGACCCGGGGAGCTGTTTTTT

clone size: many
J gene: TRBJ2-7
D gene: TRBD2
V gene: TRBV29-1
CDR3 protein: CSVGTSGRAGEQYF
CDR3 DNA: TGCAGCGTCGGGACTAGCGGGAGGGCCGGCGAGCAGTACTTC

clone size: few
J gene: TRBJ2-1
D gene: TRBD2
V gene: TRBV7-6
CDR3 protein: CASSPLAGGLFNEQFF
CDR3 DNA: TGTGCCAGCAGCCCCCTAGCGGGGGGGCTTTTTAATGAGCAGTTCTTC

clone size: few
J gene: TRBJ2-3
D gene: .
V gene: TRBV29-1
CDR3 protein: CSVLVFTDTQYF
CDR3 DNA: TGCAGCGTTCTTGTATTCACAGATACGCAGTATTTT

clone size: few
J gene: TRBJ2-2
D gene: .
V gene: TRBV18
CDR3 protein: CASSRNPGTGELFF
CDR3 DNA: TGTGCCAGCTCACGCAACCCGGGGACCGGGGAGCTGTTTTTT

clone size: .
J gene: TRBJ2-2
D gene: TRBD2
V gene: TRBV6-1
CDR3 protein: CASRRPGTSNTGELFF
CDR3 DNA: TGTGCCAGCAGAAGACCCGGGACTAGCAACACCGGGGAGCTGTTTTTT

clone size: once
J gene: TRBJ2-2
D gene: .
V gene: TRBV6-5
CDR3 protein: CASSYRSGVNTGELFF
CDR3 DNA: TGTGCCAGCAGTTATAGGTCCGGGGTGAACACCGGGGAGCTGTTTTTT

clone size: .
J gene: TRBJ1-4
D gene: .
V gene: TRBV20-1
CDR3 protein: CSANRLQLEKLFF
CDR3 DNA: TGCAGTGCCAACAGACTGCAACTCGAAAAACTGTTTTTT

clone size: few
J gene: TRBJ2-7
D gene: .
V gene: TRBV12-3/TRBV12-4
CDR3 protein: CASKVTTSSYEQYF
CDR3 DNA: TGTGCCAGCAAGGTCACGACAAGCTCCTACGAGCAGTACTTC

clone size: few
J gene: TRBJ2-5
D gene: .
V gene: TRBV2
CDR3 protein: CASRDEETQYF
CDR3 DNA: TGTGCCAGCAGGGACGAGGAGACCCAGTACTTC

clone size: .
J gene: TRBJ2-2
D gene: .
V gene: TRBV3-1
CDR3 protein: CASSQGGSTGELFF
CDR3 DNA: TGTGCCAGCAGCCAAGGGGGATCCACCGGGGAGCTGTTTTTT

clone size: .
J gene: TRBJ2-1
D gene: TRBD1
V gene: TRBV24-1
CDR3 protein: CATSDKQGTGHNEQFF
CDR3 DNA: TGTGCCACCAGTGATAAACAAGGGACAGGTCACAATGAGCAGTTCTTC

clone size: few
J gene: TRBJ2-7
D gene: .
V gene: TRBV15
CDR3 protein: CATSRDLGGLYEQYF
CDR3 DNA: TGTGCCACCAGCAGAGATCTTGGCGGACTCTACGAGCAGTACTTC

clone size: .
J gene: TRBJ1-1
D gene: .
V gene: TRBV6-6
CDR3 protein: CASSYDSEAFF
CDR3 DNA: TGTGCCAGCAGTTACGACAGTGAAGCTTTCTTT